Given below is one T cell receptor (beta chain) in context. What it binds is not known. The record originates from a study of human T cells and chemical hapten exposure. Across the whole study: The patient population, which was mostly female, had alopecia areata, totalis or universalis.

The germline V gene encodes CDR1 DFQATT and CDR2 SNEGSKA (reference sequence). The CDR3 totals 13 residues. The V segment lost 4 bases and the J segment 0 bases; nucleotides outside the gene matches: 3. Time point noted: patch test 1, 2 weeks after DPC sensitization. Treatment of the sample: therapeutic diphenylcyclopropenone sensitization with weekly scalp DPC. Total RNA was isolated from unfractionated whole blood. Whole-study results and caveats: Alopecia affecting every donor means their immune response may not match healthy people's.

TCRdb processed the RACE reads anew with MiXCR; each CDR3 protein has one entry. The sample consists of fewer than 130,000 distinct CDR3 sequences, approximately 11% of them appearing once. The TCR was taken from a woman aged 40 to 50 with alopecia areata. Some clones in this sample may be carry-over from other donors' samples. The input for sequencing was whole blood, taken in connection with sensitization to the hapten diphenylcyclopropenone (DPC). The V and J genes are TRBV20-1 and TRBJ2-7; 7 bases align to TRBD2. Here the CDR3 DNA reads TGCAGTGCTACCAGGGACTACTCCTACGAGCAGTACTTC. Translated, it gives CSATRDYSYEQYF.